These 27 T cell receptor beta chains originate from one sample sequenced in a study of blood T cell repertoires in COVID-19. Sequencing used immunoSEQ multiplex PCR; TCRdb keeps in-frame clones, though not all of them. Found here are under 85,000 clones, approximately 83% of them singletons; the top ten hold about 12%. Sequencing was performed on peripheral blood. These receptor sequences come from a human donor in a cohort sampled during active COVID-19.

The genes are TRBV6-2 or TRBV6-3 and TRBJ1-1; 7 nucleotides agree with TRBD1. V lost 2 bases and J lost 6; bases outside the gene matches: 12. This CDR3 has 16 residues. Germline values: CDR1 MNHEY, CDR2 SVGEGT. The DNA for the CDR3 is TGTGCCAGCAGTTACACAAGACAGGGCCCTAGGGCTGAAGCTTTCTTT. Translated: CASSYTRQGPRAEAFF.

V gene TRBV2 combines with J gene TRBJ1-2; no reliable D call. The length of the CDR3 is 14 residues. V was clipped by 4 bases and J by 6 bases, with 15 bases between them. CDR1 is SNHLY and CDR2 is FYNNEI in the germline V gene. The CDR3 nucleotides read TGTGCCAGCAGTGGCAACACAAAAAACCATGGCTACACCTTC. Its protein product is CASSGNTKNHGYTF.

For the CDR3, the DNA is TGCAGCGTTGAAGTCGGGTCTATTGTGAGAACTGAAGCTTTCTTT. This codes for CSVEVGSIVRTEAFF. The chain employs TRBV29-1 and TRBJ1-1, with D hard to call. Trimming left V 1 base short and J 5 bases short, with 17 bases between. CDR3 size: 15 residues. Germline V gene lookup returns CDR1 SQVTM and CDR2 ANQGSEA. The variable domain in full, with the rest retrieved from reference TRBV29-1 and TRBJ1-1, is SAVISQKPSRDICQRGTSLTIQCQVDSQVTMMFWYRQQPGQSLTLIATANQGSEATYESGFVIDKFPISRPNLTFSTLTVSNMSPEDSSIYLCSVEVGSIVRTEAFFGQGTRLTVV.

V and J are TRBV5-6 and TRBJ2-7; 7 nucleotides align to TRBD1. V shed 3 bases, J shed 2 bases, and the junction held 5 bases outside the gene matches. Looked up from germline, CDR1 is SGHDT and CDR2 is YYEEEE. The CDR3 is made up of 14 amino acids. The CDR3, as DNA: TGTGCCAGCAGCTACGGGACAGCTACCTACGAGCAGTACTTC. This translates into CASSYGTATYEQYF.

The CDR3 DNA is TGTGCCAGCAGTGAGGGGGGGGCCCCCTACGAGCAGTACTTC. As protein: CASSEGGAPYEQYF. V usage is TRBV2 and J usage is TRBJ2-7; D might be TRBD2 (7 bases). Germline values: CDR1 SNHLY, CDR2 FYNNEI. This CDR3 comprises 14 residues. V was shortened by 3 bases and J by 2 bases, with 11 bases between the two germline ends.

This clone was counted once. The gene calls are TRBV4-3 and TRBJ2-1; 7 bases are a match to TRBD2. The CDR3 loop spans 12 amino acids. The trim removed 0 bases at V and 13 bases at J, leaving 3 bases unmatched. Germline values: CDR1 LGHNA, CDR2 YSLEER. The CDR3 nucleotides are TGCGCCAGCAGCCAAGAACGGGGGGTTCAGTTCTTC. Amino acids: CASSQERGVQFF.

The chain links TRBV9 to TRBJ1-2; 7 bases agree with TRBD1. From germline, CDR1 is SGDLS and CDR2 YYNGEE. The CDR3 has 16 amino acids. V shed 4 bases, J shed 5 bases, and the junction held 14 bases outside the gene matches. CDR3 loop: CASSPNRGGGLYGYTF. The DNA of the CDR3 is TGTGCCAGCAGCCCCAACAGGGGTGGGGGCTTATATGGCTACACCTTC.

The chain uses TRBV30 and TRBJ1-6, with unresolved D. This CDR3 has 13 amino acids. Germline V lookup: CDR1 GTSNPN, CDR2 SVGIG (reference sequence). V was trimmed by 4 bases and J by 4 bases, leaving 8 bases between them. CDR3 bases: TGTGCCTGGACACACCCTTATAATTCACCCCTCCACTTT. Translation: CAWTHPYNSPLHF.

V and J are TRBV7-2 and TRBJ2-7; 7 bases align to TRBD1. V lost 5 bases to trimming and J lost 5 bases; unmatched junction nucleotides: 6. Germline assignment: CDR1 SGHTA and CDR2 FQGNSA. The CDR3 length is 13 residues. The CDR3 DNA reads TGTGCCAGCAGCAAAGGGGGCCGAGACGAGCAGTACTTC. This translates into CASSKGGRDEQYF.

The chain has TRBV3-1 (or the pseudogene TRBV3-2) and TRBJ2-6, with D possibly being TRBD2 (5 bases). CDR3 size: 15 residues. V was pared by 4 bases and J by 6 bases, with 13 bases between. CDR1 LGHDT and CDR2 YNNKEL come from the germline V gene (reference sequence). The CDR3 reads CASSLPLAEANVLTF. In nucleotides, the CDR3 is TGTGCCAGCAGCCTCCCCCTAGCCGAGGCCAACGTCCTGACTTTC.

The chain has TRBV27 and TRBJ2-7, with no clear D. V lost 3 bases and J 5 bases, leaving 14 bases between the germline ends. The CDR3 contains 14 residues. CDR1 is MNHEY and CDR2 is SMNVEV in the germline V gene (reference sequence). CDR3: CASSFWSGVHEQYF. CDR3 in DNA: TGTGCCAGCAGTTTTTGGTCAGGTGTCCACGAGCAGTACTTC.

The chain links TRBV6-4 to TRBJ2-4; 11 nucleotides align to TRBD2. Unmatched junction bases numbered 7, after V lost 2 bases and J lost 1 base. Per germline, CDR1 MRHNA and CDR2 SNTAGT. The CDR3 contains 18 residues. CDR3 coding DNA: TGTGCCAGCAGTGACGGGCTAGCGGGGGGTTTCGCCAAAAACATTCAGTACTTC. Protein: CASSDGLAGGFAKNIQYF.

The chain has TRBV14 and TRBJ1-1; D remains ambiguous. Germline V gene lookup returns CDR1 SGHDN and CDR2 FVKESK. This CDR3 comprises 11 residues. V was cut by 1 base and J by 5 bases, with 2 bases left in between. The CDR3 DNA is TGTGCCAGCAGCCAAGTAACTGAAGCTTTCTTT. Translation: CASSQVTEAFF.

J is TRBJ1-1 and V is TRBV29-1; no clear D. Germline assignment: CDR1 SQVTM and CDR2 ANQGSEA. The V gene lost 6 bases and the J gene lost 7 bases, with 6 bases spanning the gap. The CDR3 has 9 residues. This chain's CDR3 is CSVGSEAFF. The DNA of the CDR3 is TGCAGCGTAGGGAGTGAAGCTTTCTTT.

V and J are TRBV9 and TRBJ1-6, with 9 bases that match TRBD1. CDR1 and CDR2 from the germline V gene are SGDLS and YYNGEE. The J segment lost 10 bases and the V segment lost 3 bases, leaving 8 bases of the junction unmatched. The CDR3 length is 15 residues. The CDR3 protein is CASSGLTGGNSPLHF. In DNA form, the CDR3 reads TGTGCCAGCAGCGGCCTAACAGGGGGCAACTCACCCCTCCACTTT.

This clone has a single count. This chain joins TRBV5-1 and TRBJ2-2, with 12 positions matching TRBD2. Germline CDR1 SGHRS, CDR2 YFSETQ. The V and J ends lost 3 bases and 5 bases, in that order; junction bases with no gene match: 11. This CDR3 is 18 amino acids long. The CDR3 here is CASSSRPSGGARTGELFF. In nucleotides, the CDR3 is TGCGCCAGCAGCTCGAGGCCTAGCGGGGGGGCGAGGACCGGGGAGCTGTTTTTT. The whole variable domain, remainder taken from reference TRBV5-1 and TRBJ2-2, is KAGVTQTPRYLIKTRGQQVTLSCSPISGHRSVSWYQQTPGQGLQFLFEYFSETQRNKGNFPGRFSGRQFSNSRSEMNVSTLELGDSALYLCASSSRPSGGARTGELFFGEGSRLTVL.

The chain combines TRBV12-3 or TRBV12-4 with TRBJ1-1, with D possibly TRBD1 on 5 matching bases. This CDR3 comprises 13 residues. With 3 bases removed from V and 4 bases from J, the gap between germline ends came to 9 bases. CDR3 residues: CASSFWGSTEAFF. CDR3 nucleotide sequence: TGTGCCAGCAGTTTCTGGGGCAGCACTGAAGCTTTCTTT.

The chain joins TRBV5-1 to TRBJ1-1, with D hard to call. The CDR3 is made up of 14 amino acids. V dropped 2 bases and J dropped 6 bases, with 14 bases sitting between them. The germline V gene encodes CDR1 SGHRS and CDR2 YFSETQ. CDR3 sequence: CASSLLAESAEAFF. The CDR3 nucleotides read TGCGCCAGCAGCTTATTAGCGGAGTCGGCTGAAGCTTTCTTT.

The chain is built from TRBV4-1 and TRBJ2-1, with D tentatively TRBD2 (5 bases). V was pared by 4 bases and J by 3 bases, with 13 bases between. Germline V CDR1 and CDR2: MGHRA, YSYEKL. The CDR3 is 15 residues long. DNA of the CDR3: TGCGCCAGCAGCCCCGGGGTACCGGGCTACAATGAGCAGTTCTTC. It is translated as CASSPGVPGYNEQFF.

The V call is TRBV28, the J call TRBJ1-4; perhaps TRBD1 as D (5 bases). The CDR3 loop spans 20 amino acids. The germline CDR1 and CDR2 sequences are MDHEN and SYDVKM. The ends were cut back, 11 bases at V and 10 bases at J, with 41 bases in the middle. This CDR3 reads CAALGREGNGGGSGVVKLFF. DNA for the CDR3: TGTGCCGCCCTCGGCAGGGAGGGGAACGGGGGTGGATCGGGCGTGGTAAAACTGTTTTTT.

The chain couples TRBV10-2 to TRBJ2-7, with 7 nucleotides matching TRBD1. Per germline, CDR1 WSHSY and CDR2 SAAADI. The CDR3 is 15 amino acids. The ends lost 8 bases at V and 0 bases at J; junction bases unmatched: 10. The CDR3 reads CASVAGTDNSYEQYF. Here the CDR3 DNA reads TGCGCCAGCGTTGCAGGGACAGACAACTCCTACGAGCAGTACTTC.

The chain uses TRBV5-4 and TRBJ2-2; the match to TRBD2 covers 8 bases. The CDR3 runs 15 residues. Germline V gene lookup returns CDR1 SGHNT and CDR2 YYREEE (reference sequence). With V trimmed by 2 bases and J by 5 bases, 5 bases remained unmatched. The CDR3 here is CASSLPAGETGELFF. CDR3 sequence (DNA): TGTGCCAGCAGCTTACCAGCGGGGGAAACCGGGGAGCTGTTTTTT.

The gene calls are TRBV6-5 and TRBJ1-6, with D perhaps TRBD1 (5 bases). Germline values: CDR1 MNHEY, CDR2 SVGAGI. The CDR3 is 15 residues long. V was cut by 5 bases and J by 7 bases, with 15 bases left in between. The CDR3 loop reads CASSPPREWNSPLHF. The CDR3 DNA reads as TGTGCCAGCAGTCCCCCCAGGGAATGGAATTCACCCCTCCACTTT.

The chain recombines TRBV30 with TRBJ1-2; D unresolved. CDR3 length equals 12 residues. Germline lookup yields CDR1 GTSNPN and CDR2 SVGIG (reference sequence). The CDR3 DNA reads TGTGACACGATCTACGGGGAGGAAGGCTACACCTTC. This gives the protein CDTIYGEEGYTF.

The J gene is TRBJ2-2, the V gene TRBV5-4; D is unclear. V was clipped by 1 base and J by 6 bases, with 16 bases between them. The CDR3 extends over 16 amino acids. Germline V CDR1 and CDR2: SGHNT, YYREEE (reference sequence). The CDR3 bases are TGTGCCAGCAGCTTGAATCCCGGAGATATACCCGGGGAGCTGTTTTTT. It specifies CASSLNPGDIPGELFF.

The chain is built from TRBV6-6 and TRBJ1-2; a possible D gene is TRBD1 (6 bases). V gave up 2 bases and J gave up 6 bases, with 10 bases separating them. CDR1 is MNHNY, CDR2 SVGAGI, per germline (reference sequence). The CDR3 spans 13 residues. The CDR3 region is CASSYEGVDGYTF. The CDR3 region has the DNA TGTGCCAGCAGTTACGAGGGGGTGGATGGCTACACCTTC.

J is TRBJ1-1 and V is TRBV4-2; the D gene is possibly TRBD1 (6 bases). The CDR3 has 16 amino acids. Trimming took 3 bases from V and 1 from J, leaving 15 bases between them. Looked up from germline, CDR1 is LGHNA and CDR2 is YNFKEQ. The CDR3 nucleotides read TGTGCCAGCAGCCAGACAGGACAGTTCTCGAACACTGAAGCTTTCTTT. Translation gives CASSQTGQFSNTEAFF.